This is a list of T cell receptor beta chains from one sample in a study of cytomegalovirus exposure and HLA in healthy donors. The data were produced by immunoSEQ multiplex PCR, yet TCRdb's version contains in-frame clones alone and is incomplete. The table has some 90,000 clones, more than 60% seen once. The sequenced sample was PBMCs. The receptors derive from a man aged 30 to 39 in good health and CMV-seronegative. Each CDR3 is given with its conserved first and last residue. A D gene is named only where the DNA matches it firmly. Clone size is given for some rows only: seen once, a few or many times, or a class if the clone is expanded.

d_call	clone_size	v_call	j_call	cdr3_aa	cdr3_nt
TRBD1	NA	TRBV28	TRBJ2-4	CASSRGQGGTKNIQYF	TGTGCCAGCAGTCGTGGACAGGGCGGAACCAAAAACATTCAGTACTTC
NA	NA	TRBV14	TRBJ1-1	CASSQVSQTEAFF	TGTGCCAGCAGCCAAGTTAGCCAGACTGAAGCTTTCTTT
TRBD1	NA	TRBV27	TRBJ1-1	CASSPRQGIVVNTEAFF	TGTGCCAGCAGCCCCAGACAGGGGATTGTTGTGAACACTGAAGCTTTCTTT
TRBD1	NA	TRBV10-3	TRBJ1-5	CASSQGAGNQPQHF	TGTGCCTCTTCACAGGGGGCAGGAAATCAGCCCCAGCATTTT
TRBD1	NA	TRBV19	TRBJ1-1	CASDERGRAVSEAFF	TGTGCCAGTGACGAGAGGGGGCGTGCTGTTTCTGAAGCTTTCTTT
NA	NA	TRBV19	TRBJ2-7	CASGSQGYEQYF	TGTGCCAGTGGGTCACAGGGCTACGAGCAGTACTTC
NA	medium-sized	TRBV2	TRBJ1-1	CANRLNTEAFF	TGTGCCAACAGACTTAACACTGAAGCTTTCTTT
TRBD1	NA	TRBV5-4	TRBJ2-2	CASSFSGQPTGELFF	TGTGCCAGCAGCTTCTCGGGACAGCCGACCGGGGAGCTGTTTTTT
NA	NA	TRBV9	TRBJ1-1	CASSPGTLGDTEAFF	TGTGCCAGCAGCCCGGGGACATTAGGTGACACTGAAGCTTTCTTT
NA	NA	TRBV10-1	TRBJ2-5	CASSEGGTSETQYF	TGCGCCAGCAGTGAGGGAGGGACGTCCGAGACCCAGTACTTC
TRBD1	NA	TRBV25-1	TRBJ2-5	CASTGQGETQYF	TGTGCCAGCACCGGACAGGGAGAGACCCAGTACTTC
TRBD1	NA	TRBV5-6	TRBJ1-5	CASSLAGRGHYQPQHF	TGTGCCAGCAGCTTGGCTGGCAGGGGGCACTATCAGCCCCAGCATTTT
NA	NA	TRBV12-5	TRBJ2-2	CASGTEGYTGELFF	TGTGCTAGTGGCACGGAGGGGTACACCGGGGAGCTGTTTTTT
TRBD1	NA	TRBV19	TRBJ2-5	CASSEQGPLGETQYF	TGTGCCAGTAGTGAACAGGGGCCGCTTGGGGAGACCCAGTACTTC
TRBD1	NA	TRBV18	TRBJ2-7	CASSLDRAGSAEQYF	TGTGCCAGCTCACTAGACAGGGCCGGTTCCGCCGAGCAGTACTTC
NA	NA	TRBV7-2	TRBJ1-5	CASSLRQGDQPQHF	TGTGCCAGCAGCCTGCGGCAGGGTGATCAGCCCCAGCATTTT
TRBD1	NA	TRBV6-1	TRBJ2-3	CASSPGTGSTDTQYF	TGTGCCAGCAGCCCCGGGACAGGTAGCACAGATACGCAGTATTTT
TRBD1	NA	TRBV4-2	TRBJ2-2	CASSPRDRIYTGELFF	TGTGCCAGCAGCCCACGGGACAGGATATACACCGGGGAGCTGTTTTTT
NA	NA	TRBV19	TRBJ1-5	CASSIQPGSNQPQHF	TGTGCCAGTAGTATCCAACCGGGATCCAATCAGCCCCAGCATTTT
TRBD1	NA	TRBV5-6	TRBJ1-2	CASSLATGLHGYTF	TGTGCCAGCAGCTTGGCGACAGGGTTGCATGGCTACACCTTC
NA	NA	TRBV13	TRBJ1-1	CASSFRGRIEAFF	TGTGCCAGCAGCTTCAGGGGACGGATTGAAGCTTTCTTT
NA	once	TRBV21-1	TRBJ2-5	CASSKEGGGGQETQYF	TGTGCCAGCAGCAAAGAAGGGGGGGGCGGTCAAGAGACCCAGTACTTC
TRBD1	few	TRBV19	TRBJ2-6	CASSDRVRANVLTF	TGTGCCAGTAGCGACAGGGTCCGGGCCAACGTCCTGACTTTC
NA	NA	TRBV6-1	TRBJ1-1	CASSLRARNTEAFF	TGTGCCAGCAGCCTCAGGGCGCGGAACACTGAAGCTTTCTTT
NA	NA	TRBV19	TRBJ1-1	CASSIPRVTEAFF	TGTGCCAGTAGTATACCCCGGGTCACTGAAGCTTTCTTT
TRBD1	NA	TRBV9	TRBJ1-2	CASRGGAHYGYTF	TGTGCCAGCAGAGGGGGCGCCCACTATGGCTACACCTTC
TRBD2	NA	TRBV11-3	TRBJ2-3	CASSSPGTSGSSTDTQYF	TGTGCCAGCAGCTCCCCAGGGACTAGCGGGTCTAGCACAGATACGCAGTATTTT
TRBD1	NA	TRBV5-6	TRBJ1-1	CASSGDRGNTEAFF	TGTGCCAGCAGCGGGGACAGGGGGAACACTGAAGCTTTCTTT
TRBD1	NA	TRBV6-1	TRBJ1-1	CASTGTGLGTEAFF	TGTGCCAGCACCGGGACAGGGCTGGGCACTGAAGCTTTCTTT
TRBD2	NA	TRBV6-1	TRBJ2-7	CASREGLVRSYEQYF	TGTGCCAGCAGGGAGGGACTAGTTCGTAGCTACGAGCAGTACTTC
NA	NA	TRBV4-3	TRBJ2-3	CASSNHPAGKVSDTQYF	TGCGCCAGCAGCAACCACCCAGCAGGGAAAGTGTCAGATACGCAGTATTTT
TRBD1	NA	TRBV6-1	TRBJ1-5	CASTSRDSPDQPQHF	TGTGCCAGCACTTCAAGGGACAGTCCCGATCAGCCCCAGCATTTT
NA	NA	TRBV28	TRBJ1-3	CASSVQQGSGNTIYF	TGTGCCAGCAGTGTTCAACAGGGCTCTGGAAACACCATATATTTT
NA	NA	TRBV21-1	TRBJ2-3	CASSKVRSTDTQYF	TGTGCCAGCAGCAAAGTCAGAAGCACAGATACGCAGTATTTT
TRBD1	few	TRBV5-8	TRBJ1-1	CASSLVDRSNTEAFF	TGTGCCAGCAGCTTGGTGGACAGGTCGAACACTGAAGCTTTCTTT
NA	NA	TRBV29-1	TRBJ1-1	CSVEVRRGYTEAFF	TGCAGCGTTGAAGTGCGCAGGGGCTACACTGAAGCTTTCTTT
NA	NA	TRBV11-3	TRBJ2-2	CASSPGRTGWTGELFF	TGTGCCAGCAGCCCAGGAAGGACGGGATGGACCGGGGAGCTGTTTTTT
TRBD1	NA	TRBV15	TRBJ1-4	CATSPGQGSEKLFF	TGTGCCACCAGCCCCGGACAGGGCAGTGAAAAACTGTTTTTT
NA	NA	TRBV19	TRBJ1-1	CASYPAPGQTNTEAFF	TGTGCCAGTTATCCCGCACCCGGACAAACGAACACTGAAGCTTTCTTT
TRBD1	few	TRBV6-4	TRBJ1-6	CASSDSAGQGSPLHF	TGTGCCAGCAGTGACTCGGCTGGACAGGGGTCACCCCTCCACTTT
TRBD1	few	TRBV4-2	TRBJ1-4	CASSQDAPGQLATNEKLFF	TGTGCCAGCAGCCAAGATGCCCCGGGACAGCTGGCAACTAATGAAAAACTGTTTTTT
TRBD1	NA	TRBV5-4	TRBJ2-7	CASSTPGQAFNEQYF	TGTGCCAGCAGTACGCCGGGACAGGCTTTCAACGAGCAGTACTTC
NA	NA	TRBV30	TRBJ2-1	CAWTLTSHNEQFF	TGTGCCTGGACGCTGACATCACACAATGAGCAGTTCTTC
NA	NA	TRBV6-5	TRBJ1-2	CASRNLGGGNGYTF	TGTGCCAGCAGAAACTTAGGGGGAGGGAATGGCTACACCTTC
NA	NA	TRBV28	TRBJ1-6	CASSFALSPLHF	TGTGCCAGCAGTTTTGCGCTCTCACCCCTCCACTTT